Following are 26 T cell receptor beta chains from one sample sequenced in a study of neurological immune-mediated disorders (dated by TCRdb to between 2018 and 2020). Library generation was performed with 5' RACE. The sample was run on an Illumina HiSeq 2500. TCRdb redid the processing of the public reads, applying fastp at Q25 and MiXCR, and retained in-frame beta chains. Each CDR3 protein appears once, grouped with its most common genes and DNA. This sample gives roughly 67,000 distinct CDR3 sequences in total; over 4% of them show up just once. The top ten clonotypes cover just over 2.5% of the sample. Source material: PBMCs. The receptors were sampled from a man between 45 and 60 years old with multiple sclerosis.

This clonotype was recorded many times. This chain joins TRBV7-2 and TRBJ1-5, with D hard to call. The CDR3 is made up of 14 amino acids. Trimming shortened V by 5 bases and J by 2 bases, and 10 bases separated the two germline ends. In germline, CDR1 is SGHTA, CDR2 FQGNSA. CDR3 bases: TGTGCCAGCAGCCCCCAGACGGGCAATCAGCCCCAGCATTTT. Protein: CASSPQTGNQPQHF.

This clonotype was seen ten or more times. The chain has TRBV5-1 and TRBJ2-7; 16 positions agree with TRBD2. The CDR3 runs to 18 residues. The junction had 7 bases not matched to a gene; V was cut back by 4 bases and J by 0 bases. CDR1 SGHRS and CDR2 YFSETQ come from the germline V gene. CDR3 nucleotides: TGCGCCAGCAGCCGCGGGACTAGCGGGGGGGGAAACTCCTACGAGCAGTACTTC. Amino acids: CASSRGTSGGGNSYEQYF. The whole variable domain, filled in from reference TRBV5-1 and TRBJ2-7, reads KAGVTQTPRYLIKTRGQQVTLSCSPISGHRSVSWYQQTPGQGLQFLFEYFSETQRNKGNFPGRFSGRQFSNSRSEMNVSTLELGDSALYLCASSRGTSGGGNSYEQYFGPGTRLTVT.

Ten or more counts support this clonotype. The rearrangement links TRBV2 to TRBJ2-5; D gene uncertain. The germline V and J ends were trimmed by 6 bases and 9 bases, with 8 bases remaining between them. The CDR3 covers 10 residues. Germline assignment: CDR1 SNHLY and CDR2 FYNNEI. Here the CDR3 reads CASSRGPQYF. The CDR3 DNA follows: TGTGCCAGCAGCCGCGGCCCCCAGTACTTC.

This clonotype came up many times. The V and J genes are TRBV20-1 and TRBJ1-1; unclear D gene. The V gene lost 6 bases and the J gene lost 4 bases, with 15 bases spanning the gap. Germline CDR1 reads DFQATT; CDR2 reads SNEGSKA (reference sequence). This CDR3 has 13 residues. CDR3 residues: CSAQTGGGTEAFF. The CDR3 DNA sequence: TGCAGTGCACAGACCGGAGGTGGCACTGAAGCTTTCTTT.

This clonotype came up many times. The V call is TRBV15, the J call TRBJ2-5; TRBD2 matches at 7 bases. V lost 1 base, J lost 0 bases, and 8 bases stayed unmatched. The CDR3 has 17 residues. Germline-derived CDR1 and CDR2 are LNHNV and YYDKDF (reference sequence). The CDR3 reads CATSRVGQGGYQETQYF. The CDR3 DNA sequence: TGTGCCACCAGCAGAGTCGGCCAGGGAGGGTACCAAGAGACCCAGTACTTC.

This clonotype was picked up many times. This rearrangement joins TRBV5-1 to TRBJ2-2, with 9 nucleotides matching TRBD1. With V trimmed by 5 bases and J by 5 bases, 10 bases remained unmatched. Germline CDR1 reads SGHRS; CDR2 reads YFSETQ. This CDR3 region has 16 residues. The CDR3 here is CASSRDPGQGTGELFF. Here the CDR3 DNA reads TGCGCCAGCAGTCGGGATCCGGGACAGGGTACCGGGGAGCTGTTTTTT. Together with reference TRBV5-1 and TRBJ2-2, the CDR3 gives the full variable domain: KAGVTQTPRYLIKTRGQQVTLSCSPISGHRSVSWYQQTPGQGLQFLFEYFSETQRNKGNFPGRFSGRQFSNSRSEMNVSTLELGDSALYLCASSRDPGQGTGELFFGEGSRLTVL.

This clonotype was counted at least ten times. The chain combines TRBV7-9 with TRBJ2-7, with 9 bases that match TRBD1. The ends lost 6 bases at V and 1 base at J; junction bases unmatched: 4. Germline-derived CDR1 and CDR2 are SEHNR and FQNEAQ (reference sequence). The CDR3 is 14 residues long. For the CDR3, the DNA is TGTGCCAGCAGACGACAGGGGGAATCCTACGAGCAGTACTTC. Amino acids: CASRRQGESYEQYF.

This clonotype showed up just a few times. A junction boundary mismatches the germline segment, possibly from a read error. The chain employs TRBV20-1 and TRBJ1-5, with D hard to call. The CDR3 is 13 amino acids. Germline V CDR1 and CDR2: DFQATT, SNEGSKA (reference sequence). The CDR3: CSARDSRGQPQNF. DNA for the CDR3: TGCAGTGCTAGGGACTCCCGAGGGCAGCCCCAGAATTTT.

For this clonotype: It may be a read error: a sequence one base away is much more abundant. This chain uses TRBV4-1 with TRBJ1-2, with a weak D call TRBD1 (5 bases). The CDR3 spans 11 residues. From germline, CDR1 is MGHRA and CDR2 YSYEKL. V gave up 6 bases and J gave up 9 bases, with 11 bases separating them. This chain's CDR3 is CASRRDGSYTF. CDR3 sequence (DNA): TGCGCCAGCAGACGGGACGGAAGCTACACCTTC.

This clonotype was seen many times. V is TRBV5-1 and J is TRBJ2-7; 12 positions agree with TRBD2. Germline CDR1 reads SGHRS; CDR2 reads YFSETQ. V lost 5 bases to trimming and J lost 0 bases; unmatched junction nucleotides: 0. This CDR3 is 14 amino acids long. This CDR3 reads CASRTSGGSYEQYF. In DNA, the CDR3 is TGCGCCAGCAGGACTAGCGGGGGCTCCTACGAGCAGTACTTC.

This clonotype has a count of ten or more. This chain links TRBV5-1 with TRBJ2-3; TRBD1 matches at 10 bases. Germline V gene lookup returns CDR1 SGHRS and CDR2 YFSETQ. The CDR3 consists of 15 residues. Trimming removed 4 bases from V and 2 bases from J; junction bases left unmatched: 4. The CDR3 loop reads CASSVDRGYTDTQYF. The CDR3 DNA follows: TGCGCCAGCAGCGTGGACAGGGGGTACACAGATACGCAGTATTTT.

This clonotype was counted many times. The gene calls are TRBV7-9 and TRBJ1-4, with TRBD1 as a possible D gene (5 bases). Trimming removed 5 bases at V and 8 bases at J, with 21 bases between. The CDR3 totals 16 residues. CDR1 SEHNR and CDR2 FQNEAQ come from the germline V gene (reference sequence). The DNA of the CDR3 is TGTGCCAGCAGCCCCGGGCGACAAGGCCGACAGGAAAAACTGTTTTTT. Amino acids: CASSPGRQGRQEKLFF.

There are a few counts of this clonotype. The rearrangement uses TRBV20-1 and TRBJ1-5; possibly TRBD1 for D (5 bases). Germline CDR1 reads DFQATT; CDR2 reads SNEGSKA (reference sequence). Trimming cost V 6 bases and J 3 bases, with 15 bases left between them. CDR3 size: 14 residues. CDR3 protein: CSAKGPGDNQPQHF. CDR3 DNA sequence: TGCAGTGCAAAGGGACCGGGAGACAATCAGCCCCAGCATTTT.

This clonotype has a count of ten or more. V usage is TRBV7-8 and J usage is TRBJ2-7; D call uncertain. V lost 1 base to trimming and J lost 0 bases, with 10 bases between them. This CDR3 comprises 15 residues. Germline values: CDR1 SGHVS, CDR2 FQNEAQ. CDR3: CASSLVLGSSYEQYF. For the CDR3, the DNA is TGTGCCAGCAGCTTAGTTCTGGGCAGCTCCTACGAGCAGTACTTC.

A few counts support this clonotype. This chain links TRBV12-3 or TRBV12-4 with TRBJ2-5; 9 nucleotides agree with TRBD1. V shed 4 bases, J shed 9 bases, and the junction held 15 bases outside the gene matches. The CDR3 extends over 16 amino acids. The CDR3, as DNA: TGTGCCAGCAGTTCTCAAAAACCCGGGACAGGGAGTCCCCAGTACTTC. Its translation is CASSSQKPGTGSPQYF.

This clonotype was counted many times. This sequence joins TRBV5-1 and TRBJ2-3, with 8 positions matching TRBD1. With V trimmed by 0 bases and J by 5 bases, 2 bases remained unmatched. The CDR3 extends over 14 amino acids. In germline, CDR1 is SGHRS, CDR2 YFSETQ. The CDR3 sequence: CASSLGTGLDTQYF. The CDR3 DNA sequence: TGCGCCAGCAGCTTGGGGACAGGGTTAGATACGCAGTATTTT. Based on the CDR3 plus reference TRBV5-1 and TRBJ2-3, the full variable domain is KAGVTQTPRYLIKTRGQQVTLSCSPISGHRSVSWYQQTPGQGLQFLFEYFSETQRNKGNFPGRFSGRQFSNSRSEMNVSTLELGDSALYLCASSLGTGLDTQYFGPGTRLTVL.

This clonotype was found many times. CDR3 sequence: CASSLLGLAGDTQYF. CDR3 in DNA: TGTGCCAGCAGTTTGCTCGGACTAGCCGGAGATACGCAGTATTTT. The chain joins TRBV12-3 or TRBV12-4 to TRBJ2-3; the match to TRBD2 covers 8 bases. The V segment lost 3 bases and the J segment 5 bases; nucleotides outside the gene matches: 7. The CDR3 has 15 residues.

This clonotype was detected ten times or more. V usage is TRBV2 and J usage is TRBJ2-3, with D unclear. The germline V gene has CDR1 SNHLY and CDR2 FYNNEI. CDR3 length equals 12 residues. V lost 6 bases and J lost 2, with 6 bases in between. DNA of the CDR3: TGTGCCAGCAGAACTACCACAGATACGCAGTATTTT. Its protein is CASRTTTDTQYF.

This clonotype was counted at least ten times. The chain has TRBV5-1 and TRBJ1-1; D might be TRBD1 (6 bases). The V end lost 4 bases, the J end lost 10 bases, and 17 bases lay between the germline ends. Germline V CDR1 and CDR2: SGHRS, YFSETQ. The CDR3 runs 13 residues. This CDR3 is CASSEGGGLVAFF. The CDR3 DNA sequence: TGCGCCAGCAGCGAAGGGGGGGGGCTAGTAGCTTTCTTT.

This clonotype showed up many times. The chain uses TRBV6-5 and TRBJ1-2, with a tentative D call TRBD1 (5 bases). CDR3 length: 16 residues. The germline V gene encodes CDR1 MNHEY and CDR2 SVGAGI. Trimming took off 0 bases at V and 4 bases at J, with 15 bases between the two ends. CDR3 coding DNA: TGTGCCAGCAGTTACTCGCTTGCAGGGTTGAGCTATGGCTACACCTTC. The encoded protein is CASSYSLAGLSYGYTF.

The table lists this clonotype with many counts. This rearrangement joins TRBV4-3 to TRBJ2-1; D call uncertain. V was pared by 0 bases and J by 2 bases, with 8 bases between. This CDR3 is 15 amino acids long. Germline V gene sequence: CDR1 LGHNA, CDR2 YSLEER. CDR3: CASSQDTETYNEQFF. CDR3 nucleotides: TGCGCCAGCAGCCAAGATACAGAAACCTACAATGAGCAGTTCTTC.

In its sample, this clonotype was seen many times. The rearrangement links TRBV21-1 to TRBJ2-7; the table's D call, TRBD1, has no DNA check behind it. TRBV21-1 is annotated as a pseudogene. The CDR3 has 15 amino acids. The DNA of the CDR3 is TGTGCCAGCAGCCCAAGCGGGGGGCCCCCGGAGGAGCAGTACGTC. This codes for CASSPSGGPPEEQYV.

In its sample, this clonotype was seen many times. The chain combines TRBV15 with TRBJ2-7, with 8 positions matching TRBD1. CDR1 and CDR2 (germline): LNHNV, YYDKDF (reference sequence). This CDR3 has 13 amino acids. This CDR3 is CATSRDLGQVGDV. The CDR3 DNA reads TGTGCCACCAGCAGAGATTTGGGACAGGTCGGGGACGTC.

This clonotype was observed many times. For the CDR3, the DNA is TGTGCCAGCTCACCAAACGGAGGAGGCACTGAAGCTTTCTTT. Amino acids: CASSPNGGGTEAFF. The V call is TRBV18, the J call TRBJ1-1; D not certain. In germline, CDR1 is KGHSH, CDR2 LQKENI. V was clipped by 2 bases and J by 4 bases, with 11 bases between them. The CDR3 contains 14 residues.

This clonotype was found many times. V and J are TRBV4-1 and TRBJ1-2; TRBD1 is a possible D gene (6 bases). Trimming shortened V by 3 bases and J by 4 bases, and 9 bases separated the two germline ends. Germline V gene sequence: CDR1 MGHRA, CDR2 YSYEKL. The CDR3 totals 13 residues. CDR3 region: CASSQGQGYGYTF. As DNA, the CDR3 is TGCGCCAGCAGCCAGGGACAAGGCTATGGCTACACCTTC.

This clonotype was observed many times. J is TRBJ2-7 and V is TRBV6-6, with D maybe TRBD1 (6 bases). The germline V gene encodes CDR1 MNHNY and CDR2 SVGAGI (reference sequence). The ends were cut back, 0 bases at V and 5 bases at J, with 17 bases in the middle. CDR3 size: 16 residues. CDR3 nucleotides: TGTGCCAGCAGTTACTCACCTCGGGACAAGGGTAACGAGCAGTACTTC. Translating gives CASSYSPRDKGNEQYF.